The 10 T cell receptor beta chains in this list originate from one sample, sequenced in a study of CD8 T cells in ankylosing spondylitis. MiXCR, applied by TCRdb to the 5' RACE reads, yields one record per CDR3 protein. The sample lists about 450,000 distinct CDR3 sequences; 25% to 30% were seen once. These TCRs' antigens remain unknown. Overall study results and limits: Typical of ankylosing spondylitis blood, it appeared, was a TCR beta motif of several highly homologous variants.

The sequenced sample was blood, either unsorted or a sorted T cell fraction (not recorded which). The receptors come from a male donor with ankylosing spondylitis.

V gene TRBV7-9 combines with J gene TRBJ2-7, with TRBD2 matching 9 bases. The J segment lost 2 bases and the V segment lost 4 bases, leaving 9 bases of the junction unmatched. Germline V gene lookup returns CDR1 SEHNR and CDR2 FQNEAQ (reference sequence). The CDR3 runs 16 residues. CDR3 in DNA: TGTGCCAGCAGCTCTTGGACTAGCGACGCCACCTACGAGCAGTACTTC. It translates to CASSSWTSDATYEQYF.

V is TRBV6-1 and J is TRBJ1-1; no clear D gene. The CDR3 length is 13 residues. CDR1 is MNHNS and CDR2 is SASEGT in the germline V gene. Trimming removed 7 bases from V and 1 base from J, with 10 bases in between. The CDR3 loop is CASIGKSNTEAFF. In DNA form, the CDR3 reads TGTGCCAGCATAGGGAAGTCGAACACTGAAGCTTTCTTT.

This clonotype was counted many times. This chain joins TRBV12-3 or TRBV12-4 and TRBJ1-5; D call uncertain. Trimming pared 3 bases from V and 9 bases from J, leaving 12 bases between. The CDR3 consists of 13 residues. This CDR3 is CASSLRPDGPQHF. The CDR3 bases are TGTGCCAGCAGTTTGCGGCCCGACGGGCCCCAGCATTTT.

This clonotype turned up a few times. This chain connects TRBV20-1 to TRBJ2-1, with 13 bases that match TRBD2. Trimming took 3 bases from V and 0 from J; bases not matched to a gene: 2. The CDR3 has 16 amino acids. Per the germline V gene, CDR1 is DFQATT and CDR2 is SNEGSKA (reference sequence). CDR3 bases: TGCAGTGCTAGGGGACTAGCGGGATACTCCTACAATGAGCAGTTCTTC. Amino acids: CSARGLAGYSYNEQFF.

The chain combines TRBV7-7 with TRBJ2-7; TRBD2 aligns across 8 bases. V lost 11 bases, J lost 5 bases, and 14 bases stayed unmatched. The CDR3 covers 14 residues. Germline lookup yields CDR1 SSHAT and CDR2 FNYEAQ (reference sequence). In nucleotides, the CDR3 is TGTGCCGACGAGACCAGCGGGAGCTTTAACGAGCAGTACGTC. Encoded protein: CADETSGSFNEQYV.

There are a few counts of this clonotype. This rearrangement joins TRBV7-8 to TRBJ1-5; a possible D gene is TRBD1 (5 bases). V lost 5 bases and J 0 bases, leaving 17 bases between the germline ends. CDR1 and CDR2 (germline): SGHVS, FQNEAQ. The CDR3 has 17 amino acids. The CDR3 here is CASSVGMGDVSNQPQHF. The CDR3 bases are TGTGCCAGCAGCGTAGGCATGGGGGACGTTAGCAATCAGCCCCAGCATTTT.

The genes are TRBV20-1 and TRBJ1-2; no reliable D call. V was shortened by 6 bases and J by 5 bases, with 13 bases between the two germline ends. CDR1 DFQATT and CDR2 SNEGSKA come from the germline V gene (reference sequence). The CDR3 is made up of 12 amino acids. In nucleotides, the CDR3 is TGCAGTGCCGCGCCTGATCCTTATGGCTACACCTTC. This encodes CSAAPDPYGYTF.

The chain combines TRBV21-1 with TRBJ2-1; TRBD2, the table's D call, was not compared with the DNA. TRBV21-1 is given as a pseudogene. CDR3 length equals 15 residues. The chain's CDR3 is CASSKTSATQDEQFF. CDR3 coding DNA: TGTGCCAGCAGCAAGACTAGCGCCACACAGGATGAGCAGTTCTTC.

This chain joins TRBV5-1 and TRBJ1-1; 10 bases line up with TRBD1. In germline, CDR1 is SGHRS, CDR2 YFSETQ. Trimming took 5 bases from V and 5 from J; bases not matched to a gene: 12. The CDR3 runs 16 residues. Written as DNA, the CDR3 is TGCGCCAGCAGGCATGGACAGGGGGGAGGTATAACTGAAGCTTTCTTT. Encoded protein: CASRHGQGGGITEAFF.

The V call is TRBV20-1, the J call TRBJ1-2; tentatively, D is TRBD1 (5 bases). CDR1 DFQATT and CDR2 SNEGSKA come from the germline V gene (reference sequence). The V end was cut by 5 bases, the J end by 4 bases, with 8 bases between. The CDR3 covers 11 residues. In DNA form, the CDR3 reads TGCAGTGCTGGGGCCAGCTATGGCTACACCTTC. It codes for CSAGASYGYTF.